The clone carrying this TCR beta chain was picked up a small number of times. What it binds is not known. Findings and caveats of the study: Tumor memory CD4+ T cell TCR gene usage was found to cluster with blood and lymph node memory CD4+ cells and with lymph node naive CD4+ cells.

MiXCR, run by TCRdb on the 5' RACE reads, gives a single entry per CDR3 protein. Of 60,000 to 65,000 distinct CDR3 sequences in the sample, approximately 31% were seen once. Trimming cost V 2 bases and J 0 bases, with 9 bases left between them. The CDR3 has 16 residues. Germline V gene sequence: CDR1 SGHRS, CDR2 YFSETQ. The V and J genes are TRBV5-1 and TRBJ2-6, with D perhaps matching TRBD2 (5 bases). The sample taken for sequencing was tumor-infiltrating naive CD4+ T cells sorted from the breast tumor. Subset of the sample: naive CD4+ T cells, CD4+CD45RA+CD25-. The TCR comes from a female donor with breast cancer. The CDR3 reads CASSFTGNSGANVLTF. CDR3 nucleotide sequence: TGCGCCAGCAGCTTCACGGGGAACTCTGGGGCCAACGTCCTGACTTTC.